Listed below are T cell receptor beta chains from one sample, sequenced in a study of spatial heterogeneity in lung cancer. TCRdb re-called the 5' RACE reads through MiXCR, storing one row per CDR3 protein. Of about 120,000 distinct CDR3 sequences listed, 9.5% to 15% were seen once; the top ten hold about 15%. Material: PBMCs, obtained at follow-up. Receptor source: a male donor with early-stage non-small cell lung cancer. Each CDR3 is given with its conserved first and last residue. The order of the fields is clone size, J gene, V gene, D gene, CDR3 DNA, CDR3 protein. The D gene is left open where the match is weak. Size tells how often a clone was seen (once, few, many) or the class of an expanded clone, and some rows leave it out.

>NA|TRBJ2-5|TRBV12-3/TRBV12-4|TRBD2
TGTGCCAGCACTGACTCGCCGGGACTAGTGCAAGAGACCCAGTACTTC
CASTDSPGLVQETQYF
>NA|TRBJ2-7|TRBV28|NA
TGTGCCAGCAGGCTCCCGGAACAGGGTCTGTACGAGCAGTACTTC
CASRLPEQGLYEQYF
>few|TRBJ2-1|TRBV7-3|NA
TGTGCCAGCAGCCTTGGGACATCTAACTTGAATGAGCAGTTCTTC
CASSLGTSNLNEQFF
>many|TRBJ1-1|TRBV5-1|NA
TGCGCCAGCAGCCAGGATAATGGGAACACTGAAGCTTTCTTT
CASSQDNGNTEAFF
>NA|TRBJ1-1|TRBV20-1|NA
TGCAGTGCTATAACGACAGCGAACACTGAAGCTTTCTTT
CSAITTANTEAFF
>many|TRBJ1-2|TRBV29-1|NA
TGCAGCGTCAGAAGGGAGGGGGACGGCTACACCTTC
CSVRREGDGYTF
>NA|TRBJ2-1|TRBV5-1|TRBD1
TGCGCCAGCAGCTTGGGGCTCGGACAGGGGAACAATGAGCAGTTCTTC
CASSLGLGQGNNEQFF
>few|TRBJ1-1|TRBV19|NA
TGTGCCAGTAGTACCCTGCAAAGGGGGAACACTGAAGCTTTCTTT
CASSTLQRGNTEAFF
>many|TRBJ2-1|TRBV11-2|NA
TGTGCCAGCAGCTTAAACAACCCCTACAATGAGCAGTTCTTC
CASSLNNPYNEQFF
>NA|TRBJ2-4|TRBV29-1|NA
TGCAGCGGGTTGGGTGGGGGCCAGGCCAAAAACATTCAGTACTTC
CSGLGGGQAKNIQYF
>NA|TRBJ2-1|TRBV20-1|TRBD2
TGCAGTGCTAGAAGACTGGCGGGGGGGCCGAATGAGCAGTTCTTC
CSARRLAGGPNEQFF
>NA|TRBJ1-6|TRBV3-1|NA
TGTGCCAGCAGCCAAGCTGGGGTCTCCTATAATTCACCCCTCCACTTT
CASSQAGVSYNSPLHF
>many|TRBJ2-5|TRBV9|NA
TGTGCCAGCAGCGAGAGGGAGTTCCTGGGGACCCAGTACTTC
CASSEREFLGTQYF
>few|TRBJ2-1|TRBV24-1|NA
TGTGCCACCAGTGATTCCTTGGTGGACAATGAGCAGTTCTTC
CATSDSLVDNEQFF
>NA|TRBJ2-7|TRBV6-1|TRBD2
TGTGCCAGCAGTGGAACGGGCGGGAGGAGCTCCTACGAGCAGTACTTC
CASSGTGGRSSYEQYF
>NA|TRBJ2-2|TRBV7-6|TRBD1
TGTGCCAGCAGCTTAGCCGACAGGGGCACCGGGGAGCTGTTTTTT
CASSLADRGTGELFF